The rows below give T cell receptor beta chains drawn from one sample of a study of cytomegalovirus exposure and HLA in healthy donors. The protocol was immunoSEQ multiplex PCR, while the TCRdb copy is restricted to in-frame clones and leaves out a portion. This sample lists over 100,000 clones; its ten largest clones have approximately 1.8%. The specimen was PBMCs. The origin of the receptors is a man aged 18 to 35 in good health and CMV-seronegative. Both conserved end residues are part of each CDR3. A D gene is named only where the DNA matches it firmly.

V: TRBV5-3; J: TRBJ2-7; D: TRBD1; CDR3: CARSGTDSSYEQYF; DNA: TGTGCCAGAAGCGGGACAGACAGCTCCTACGAGCAGTACTTC
V: TRBV7-2; J: TRBJ2-3; D: TRBD2; CDR3: CASSNRLAVDTQYF; DNA: TGTGCCAGCAGCAATCGACTAGCCGTAGATACGCAGTATTTT
V: TRBV27; J: TRBJ2-7; D: .; CDR3: CASRSGLLYEQYF; DNA: TGTGCCAGCAGGTCGGGACTGCTCTACGAGCAGTACTTC
V: TRBV7-8; J: TRBJ1-5; D: TRBD1; CDR3: CASSSAGRGSNQPQHF; DNA: TGTGCCAGCAGTTCGGCGGGCAGGGGGAGCAATCAGCCCCAGCATTTT
V: TRBV5-5; J: TRBJ2-7; D: TRBD1; CDR3: CASSLTGAVVQYF; DNA: TGTGCCAGCAGCTTGACAGGGGCGGTAGTGCAGTACTTC
V: TRBV7-6; J: TRBJ2-5; D: TRBD2; CDR3: CASSLVGGQVSGETQYF; DNA: TGTGCCAGCAGCTTAGTGGGAGGGCAAGTCTCGGGGGAGACCCAGTACTTC
V: TRBV7-2; J: TRBJ2-1; D: .; CDR3: CASSLRGGDEQFF; DNA: TGTGCCAGCAGCCTAAGGGGGGGAGATGAGCAGTTCTTC
V: TRBV6-5; J: TRBJ1-2; D: TRBD1; CDR3: CASSAMQGGGYTF; DNA: TGTGCCAGCAGTGCCATGCAAGGGGGCGGCTACACCTTC
V: TRBV2; J: TRBJ1-5; D: .; CDR3: CASSRTGIQPQHF; DNA: TGTGCCAGCAGTCGAACGGGTATCCAGCCCCAGCATTTT
V: TRBV28; J: TRBJ1-1; D: .; CDR3: CASSLLAGGGTEAFF; DNA: TGTGCCAGCAGTTTACTTGCCGGGGGTGGCACTGAAGCTTTCTTT
V: TRBV9; J: TRBJ2-3; D: TRBD2; CDR3: CASSVVPGGADTQYF; DNA: TGTGCCAGCAGCGTAGTGCCGGGAGGGGCAGATACGCAGTATTTT
V: TRBV5-6; J: TRBJ2-2; D: .; CDR3: CASSEQGKWELFF; DNA: TGTGCCAGCAGCGAGCAGGGGAAGTGGGAGCTGTTTTTT
V: TRBV11-3; J: TRBJ2-7; D: TRBD2; CDR3: CASSPRTSGRFSSYEQYF; DNA: TGTGCCAGCAGCCCTCGGACTAGCGGGAGGTTCTCCTCCTACGAGCAGTACTTC
V: TRBV7-2; J: TRBJ2-7; D: TRBD2; CDR3: CASSLDGRGYEQYF; DNA: TGTGCCAGCAGCTTAGACGGGAGGGGCTACGAGCAGTACTTC
V: TRBV7-8; J: TRBJ2-1; D: TRBD2; CDR3: CASSPAGTTNSGRWEQFF; DNA: TGTGCCAGCAGCCCAGCAGGGACGACGAATAGCGGGAGGTGGGAGCAGTTCTTC
V: TRBV29-1; J: TRBJ1-2; D: .; CDR3: CSVSQGYPYGYTF; DNA: TGCAGCGTAAGTCAGGGATACCCCTATGGCTACACCTTC
V: TRBV28; J: TRBJ1-4; D: .; CDR3: CASSLWAVATNEKLFF; DNA: TGTGCCAGCAGTTTATGGGCGGTTGCAACTAATGAAAAACTGTTTTTT
V: TRBV9; J: TRBJ2-2; D: .; CDR3: CASSAGKLTGELFF; DNA: TGTGCCAGCAGCGCCGGGAAACTCACCGGGGAGCTGTTTTTT
V: TRBV4-1; J: TRBJ1-2; D: TRBD1; CDR3: CASSPTDREEYGYTF; DNA: TGCGCCAGCAGTCCTACTGACAGGGAGGAGTATGGCTACACCTTC
V: TRBV28; J: TRBJ2-7; D: .; CDR3: CASCRGFSYEQYF; DNA: TGTGCCAGCTGTCGGGGGTTCTCCTACGAGCAGTACTTC